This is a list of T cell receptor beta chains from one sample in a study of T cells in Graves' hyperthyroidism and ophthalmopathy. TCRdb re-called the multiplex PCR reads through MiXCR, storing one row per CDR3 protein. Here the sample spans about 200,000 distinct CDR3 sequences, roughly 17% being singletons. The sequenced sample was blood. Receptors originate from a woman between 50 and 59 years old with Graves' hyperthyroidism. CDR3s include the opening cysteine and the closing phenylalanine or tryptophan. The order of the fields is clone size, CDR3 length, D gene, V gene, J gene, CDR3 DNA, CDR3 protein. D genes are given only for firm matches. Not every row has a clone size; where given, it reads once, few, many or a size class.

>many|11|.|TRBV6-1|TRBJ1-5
TGTGCCAGCAGTGATGGGTTGGCCCAGCATTTT
CASSDGLAQHF
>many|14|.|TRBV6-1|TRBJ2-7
TGTGCCAGCAGGAGGACCGCGAGCTCCTACGAGCAGTACTTC
CASRRTASSYEQYF
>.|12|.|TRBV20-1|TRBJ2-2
TGCAGCCACCTTCGGAACACCGGGGAGCTGTTTTTT
CSHLRNTGELFF
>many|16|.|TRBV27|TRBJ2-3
TGTGCCAGCAGCCCACCTTCTAGCCTCCCAACAGATACGCAGTATTTT
CASSPPSSLPTDTQYF
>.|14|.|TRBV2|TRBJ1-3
TGTGCCAGCACCAGGCTTACCTCTGGAAACACCATATATTTT
CASTRLTSGNTIYF
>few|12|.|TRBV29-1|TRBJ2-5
TGCAGCGTTGCGACAGCTCAAGAGACCCAGTACTTC
CSVATAQETQYF
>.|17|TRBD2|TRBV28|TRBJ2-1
TGTGCCAGCAGTTTATGGGAGGGACTAGCGGGTGGAAATGAGCAGTTCTTC
CASSLWEGLAGGNEQFF
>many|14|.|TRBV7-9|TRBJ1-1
TGTGCCAGCAGCGCGACAGTCTTGGGCACTGAAGCTTTCTTT
CASSATVLGTEAFF
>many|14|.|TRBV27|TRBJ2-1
TGTGCCAGCAGTTTATCGGGCATTGACAATGAGCAGTTCTTC
CASSLSGIDNEQFF
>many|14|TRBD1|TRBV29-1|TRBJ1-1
TGCAGCGTTGCTGCCCGACAGGGCATCACTGAAGCTTTCTTT
CSVAARQGITEAFF
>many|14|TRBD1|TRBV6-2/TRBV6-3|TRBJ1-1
TGTGCCAGCAGGACAGACAGGGGATGGACTGAAGCTTTCTTT
CASRTDRGWTEAFF
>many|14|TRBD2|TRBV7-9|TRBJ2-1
TGTGCCAGCAGCCCCGGGACTAGCGGGAGTTGGCAGTTCTTC
CASSPGTSGSWQFF
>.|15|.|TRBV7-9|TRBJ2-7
TGTGCCAGCAGCTTACTAGCGGGACAGGGGCTTGAGCAGTACTTC
CASSLLAGQGLEQYF
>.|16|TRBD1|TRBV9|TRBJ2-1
TGTGCCAGCAGCGTGGTTCTGGGACAGGGGAAAAATGAGCAGTTCTTC
CASSVVLGQGKNEQFF
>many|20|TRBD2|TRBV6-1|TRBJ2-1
TGTGCCAGCAGTTCGACAAGGGGTGGAACGCTAGCGGGATCCTACAATGAGCAGTTCTTC
CASSSTRGGTLAGSYNEQFF
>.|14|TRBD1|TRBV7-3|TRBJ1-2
TGTGCCAGCAGCCCACGTAGGACAGGGGAGATCGTAACCTTC
CASSPRRTGEIVTF
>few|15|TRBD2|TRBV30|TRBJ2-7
TGTGCCTGGAGTCAACTAGCGGGAGGGCCGTACGAGCAGTACTTC
CAWSQLAGGPYEQYF
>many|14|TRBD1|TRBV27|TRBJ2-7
TGTGCCAGCAGACCCGGGACAGGGTCCTACGAGCAGTACTTC
CASRPGTGSYEQYF
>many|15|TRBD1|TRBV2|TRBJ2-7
TGTGCCAGCAAACTTAGACAGGGCGCCTCTTACGAGCAGTACTTC
CASKLRQGASYEQYF
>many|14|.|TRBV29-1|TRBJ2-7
TGCAGCGTTGTTGGGAGCGAGAGGGACTACGAGCAGTACTTC
CSVVGSERDYEQYF
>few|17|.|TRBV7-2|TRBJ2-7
TGTGCCAGCAGTCCCGGTGGGGCTAGCTCCGGCTCCTACGAGCAGTACTTC
CASSPGGASSGSYEQYF
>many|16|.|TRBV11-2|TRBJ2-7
TGTGCCAGCAGCCCAACCCACCGGGTCCAGGTCCCCGAGCAGTACTTC
CASSPTHRVQVPEQYF
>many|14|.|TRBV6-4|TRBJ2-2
TGTGCCAGCAGTGCCGGGGCCAACACCGGGGAGCTGTTTTTT
CASSAGANTGELFF
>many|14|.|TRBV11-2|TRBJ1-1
TGTGCCAGCAGCTTAGATGGGACGGGTACCGGAGCTTTCTTT
CASSLDGTGTGAFF
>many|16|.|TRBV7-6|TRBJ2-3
TGTGCCAGCCGACCCATAAGGGGGAGGCCCACAGATACGCAGTATTTT
CASRPIRGRPTDTQYF
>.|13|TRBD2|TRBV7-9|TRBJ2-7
TGTGCCGGATGTAGCGGGGTGTGCTACGAGCAGTACTTC
CAGCSGVCYEQYF